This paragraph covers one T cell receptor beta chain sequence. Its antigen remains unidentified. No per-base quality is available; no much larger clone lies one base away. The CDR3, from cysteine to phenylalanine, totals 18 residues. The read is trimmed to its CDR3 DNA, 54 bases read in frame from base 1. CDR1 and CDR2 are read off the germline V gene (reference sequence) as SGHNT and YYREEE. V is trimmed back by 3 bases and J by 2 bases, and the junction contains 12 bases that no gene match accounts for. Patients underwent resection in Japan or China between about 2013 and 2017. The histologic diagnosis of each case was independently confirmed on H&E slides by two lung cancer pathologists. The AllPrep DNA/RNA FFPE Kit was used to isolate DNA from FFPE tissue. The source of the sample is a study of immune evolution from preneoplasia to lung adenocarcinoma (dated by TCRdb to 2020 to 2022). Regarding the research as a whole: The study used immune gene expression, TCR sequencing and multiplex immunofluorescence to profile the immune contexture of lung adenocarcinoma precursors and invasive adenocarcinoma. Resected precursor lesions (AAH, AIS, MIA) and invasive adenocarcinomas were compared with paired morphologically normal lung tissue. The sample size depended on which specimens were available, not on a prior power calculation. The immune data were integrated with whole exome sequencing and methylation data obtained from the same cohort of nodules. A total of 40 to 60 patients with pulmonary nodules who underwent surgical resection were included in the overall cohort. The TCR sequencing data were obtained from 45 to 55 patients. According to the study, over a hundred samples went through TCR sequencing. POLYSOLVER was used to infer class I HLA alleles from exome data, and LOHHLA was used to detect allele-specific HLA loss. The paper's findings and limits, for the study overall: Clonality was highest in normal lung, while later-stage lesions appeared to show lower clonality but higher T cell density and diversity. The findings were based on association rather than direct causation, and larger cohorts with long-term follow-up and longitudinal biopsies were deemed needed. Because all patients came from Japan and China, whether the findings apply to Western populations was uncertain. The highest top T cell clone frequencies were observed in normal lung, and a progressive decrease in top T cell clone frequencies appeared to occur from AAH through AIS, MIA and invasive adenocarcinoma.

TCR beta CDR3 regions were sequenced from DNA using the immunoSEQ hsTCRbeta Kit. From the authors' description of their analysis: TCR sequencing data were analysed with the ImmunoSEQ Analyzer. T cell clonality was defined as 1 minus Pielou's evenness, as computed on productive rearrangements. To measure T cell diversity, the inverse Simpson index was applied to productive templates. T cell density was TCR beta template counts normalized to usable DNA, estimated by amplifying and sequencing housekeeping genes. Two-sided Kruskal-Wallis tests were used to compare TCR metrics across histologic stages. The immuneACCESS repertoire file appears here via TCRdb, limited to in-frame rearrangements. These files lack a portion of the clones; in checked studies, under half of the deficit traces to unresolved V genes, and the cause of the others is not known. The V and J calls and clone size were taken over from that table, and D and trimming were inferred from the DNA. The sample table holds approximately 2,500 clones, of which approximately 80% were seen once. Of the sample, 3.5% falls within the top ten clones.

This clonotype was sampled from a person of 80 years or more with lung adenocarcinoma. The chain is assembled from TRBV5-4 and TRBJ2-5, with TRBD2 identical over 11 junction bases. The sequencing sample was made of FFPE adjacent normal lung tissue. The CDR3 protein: CASSYSAGLAGFQETQYF. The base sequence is TGTGCCAGCAGCTACTCCGCAGGACTAGCGGGTTTTCAAGAGACCCAGTACTTC.